The rows below give T cell receptor beta chains drawn from one sample of a study of radiation and T cells in renal cell carcinoma. Using immunoSEQ multiplex PCR, the repertoire was profiled, and TCRdb retains in-frame clones only, with some absent. Of roughly 100,000 clones in the sample, roughly four fifths are singletons; the top ten hold roughly 6.1%. The source was blood, collected from a patient whose treatment included radiotherapy and nephrectomy. Source of these receptors: a man aged 55 to 70 with renal cell carcinoma. The CDR3 runs from the conserved cysteine through the conserved F or W. D genes are given only for firm matches. For some rows the clone size is stated as once, few or many, or as a class when expanded; others skip it.

d_call j_call clone_size v_call cdr3_nt cdr3_aa
TRBD2 TRBJ2-7 NA TRBV5-1 TGCGCCAGCAGCTTGAGCGGGGCTAGCGGAATCTACGAGCAGTACTTC CASSLSGASGIYEQYF
TRBD1 TRBJ1-1 NA TRBV19 TGTGCCAGTAGTTCAGGGGGGCTCACTGAAGCTTTCTTT CASSSGGLTEAFF
NA TRBJ2-5 NA TRBV19 TGTGCCAGTAGTATTAAAGAGACCCAGTACTTC CASSIKETQYF
NA TRBJ1-3 few TRBV25-1 TGTGCCAGCAGTGATAGAGGGTTCTCTGGAAACACCATATATTTT CASSDRGFSGNTIYF
NA TRBJ2-1 few TRBV27 TGTGCCAGCAGTTTGGGGGTAGAGCAGTTCTTC CASSLGVEQFF
NA TRBJ2-6 NA TRBV5-4 TGTGCCAGCAGCTTATACGGGACAACTGGGGCCAACGTCCTGACTTTC CASSLYGTTGANVLTF
NA TRBJ2-2 NA TRBV11-2 TGTGCCAGCAGCCAAGTGGGCCACACCGGGGAGCTGTTTTTT CASSQVGHTGELFF
NA TRBJ1-2 once TRBV7-8 TGTGCCAGCAGCCCTAGGTGGGTCGGGGTCGCAGGCTATGGCTACACCTTC CASSPRWVGVAGYGYTF
TRBD2 TRBJ2-7 NA TRBV7-2 TGTGCCAGCAGCTTAGCCGGACTAGCTAAATACGAGCAGTACTTC CASSLAGLAKYEQYF
TRBD2 TRBJ2-2 NA TRBV2 TGTGCCAGCAGCGTGACTAGCGGGAGAGGGACCGGGGAGCTGTTTTTT CASSVTSGRGTGELFF
TRBD2 TRBJ2-2 NA TRBV5-1 TGCGCCAGCACTTTACTAGCGGGGGTGGAGGAGCTGTTTTTT CASTLLAGVEELFF
TRBD2 TRBJ2-2 NA TRBV7-3 TGTGCCAGCAGCTTAACTCCCCGTTTAGCGGGAGACGCCGGGGAGCTGTTTTTT CASSLTPRLAGDAGELFF
NA TRBJ1-4 NA TRBV2 TGTGCCAGCACAGGGTCTAGGGGCAATGAAAAACTGTTTTTT CASTGSRGNEKLFF